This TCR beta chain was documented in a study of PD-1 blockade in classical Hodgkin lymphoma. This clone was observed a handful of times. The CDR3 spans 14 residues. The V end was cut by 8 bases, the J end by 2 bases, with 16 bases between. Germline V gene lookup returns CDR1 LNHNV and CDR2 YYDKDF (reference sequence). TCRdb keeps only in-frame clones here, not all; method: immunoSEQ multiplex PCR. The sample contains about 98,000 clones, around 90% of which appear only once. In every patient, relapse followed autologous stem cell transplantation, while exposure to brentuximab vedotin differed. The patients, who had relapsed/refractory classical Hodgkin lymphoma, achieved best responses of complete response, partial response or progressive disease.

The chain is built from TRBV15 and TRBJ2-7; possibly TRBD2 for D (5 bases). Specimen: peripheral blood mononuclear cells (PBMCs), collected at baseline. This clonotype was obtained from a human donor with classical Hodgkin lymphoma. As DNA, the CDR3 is TGTGCCACCCGATTTGGAGGATTCGCCTACGAGCAGTACTTC. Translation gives CATRFGGFAYEQYF. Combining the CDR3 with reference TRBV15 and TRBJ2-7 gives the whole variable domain DAMVIQNPRYQVTQFGKPVTLSCSQTLNHNVMYWYQQKSSQAPKLLFHYYDKDFNNEADTPDNFQSRRPNTSFCFLDIRSPGLGDTAMYLCATRFGGFAYEQYFGPGTRLTVT.